This T cell receptor (beta chain) was identified during a study of CXCR3-negative and CXCR3-positive naive CD8 T cells. UMI-labeled 5' RACE yielded the TRB cDNA libraries. No DNA is given; TCRdb re-called the 5' RACE reads and lists each CDR3 protein once. Recorded for this sample: 70,000 to 95,000 distinct CDR3 sequences. Study results and limitations: Comparison of naive subsets found surface CD5 to be comparable, and TCR strength was inferred on the basis of TRB CDR3 properties. CXCR3 expression partially decreased after cryopreservation; most assays used fresh PBMCs.

Germline-derived CDR1 and CDR2 are SQVTM and ANQGSEA. CDR3 length: 12 residues. A word on this clonotype: Its antigen is as yet unknown.

Source material: naive CXCR3- CD8+ T cells from blood. Indicated subset: CD45RO-CCR7+CD27+CD95- naive CD8+ T cells lacking CXCR3 (TNR3-). The chain recombines TRBV29-1 with TRBJ1-2; TCRdb's D call, TRBD1, is unchecked because there is no DNA. The receptor was derived from a human donor in good health. Some clones in this sample may be carry-over from other donors' samples. CDR3 sequence: CSAILITGTHTF.